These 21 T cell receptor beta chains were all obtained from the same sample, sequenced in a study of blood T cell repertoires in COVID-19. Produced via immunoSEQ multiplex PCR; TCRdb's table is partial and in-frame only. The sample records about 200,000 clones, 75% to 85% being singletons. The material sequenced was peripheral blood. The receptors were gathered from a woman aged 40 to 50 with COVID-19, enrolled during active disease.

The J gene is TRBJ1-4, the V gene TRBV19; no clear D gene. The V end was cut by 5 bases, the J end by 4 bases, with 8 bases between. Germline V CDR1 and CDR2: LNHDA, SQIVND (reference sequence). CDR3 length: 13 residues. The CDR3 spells CASSEQSNEKLFF. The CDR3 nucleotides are TGTGCCAGTAGTGAACAGAGTAATGAAAAACTGTTTTTT.

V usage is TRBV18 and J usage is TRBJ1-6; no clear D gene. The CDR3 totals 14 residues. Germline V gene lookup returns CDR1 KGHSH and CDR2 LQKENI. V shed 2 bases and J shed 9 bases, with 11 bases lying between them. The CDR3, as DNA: TGTGCCAGCTCACCATTCCGGGAGAGTTCACCCCTCCACTTT. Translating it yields CASSPFRESSPLHF.

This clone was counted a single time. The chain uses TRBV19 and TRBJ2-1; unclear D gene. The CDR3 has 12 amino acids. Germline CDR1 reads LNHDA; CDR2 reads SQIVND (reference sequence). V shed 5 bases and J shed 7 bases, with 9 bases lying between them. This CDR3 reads CASSLNTNEQFF. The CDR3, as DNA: TGTGCCAGTAGTCTAAATACGAATGAGCAGTTCTTC.

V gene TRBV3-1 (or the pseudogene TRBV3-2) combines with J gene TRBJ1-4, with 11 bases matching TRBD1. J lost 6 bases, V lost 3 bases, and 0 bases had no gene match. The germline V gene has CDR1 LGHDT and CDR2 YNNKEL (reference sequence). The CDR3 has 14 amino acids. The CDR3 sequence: CASSQGQGDEKLFF. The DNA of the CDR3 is TGTGCCAGCAGCCAGGGACAGGGGGATGAAAAACTGTTTTTT.

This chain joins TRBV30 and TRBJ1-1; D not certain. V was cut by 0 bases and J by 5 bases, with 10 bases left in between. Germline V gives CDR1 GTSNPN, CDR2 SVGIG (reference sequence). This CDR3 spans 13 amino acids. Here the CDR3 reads CAWSVRVTTEAFF. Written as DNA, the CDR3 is TGTGCCTGGAGTGTGAGGGTAACTACTGAAGCTTTCTTT.

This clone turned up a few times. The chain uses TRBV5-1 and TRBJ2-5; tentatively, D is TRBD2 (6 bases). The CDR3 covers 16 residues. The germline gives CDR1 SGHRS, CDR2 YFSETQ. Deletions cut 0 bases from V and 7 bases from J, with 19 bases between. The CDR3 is CASSLDLLAMRRTQYF. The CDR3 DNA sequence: TGCGCCAGCAGCTTGGACTTACTAGCTATGAGACGGACCCAGTACTTC. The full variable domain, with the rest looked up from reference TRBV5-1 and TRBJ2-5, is KAGVTQTPRYLIKTRGQQVTLSCSPISGHRSVSWYQQTPGQGLQFLFEYFSETQRNKGNFPGRFSGRQFSNSRSEMNVSTLELGDSALYLCASSLDLLAMRRTQYFGPGTRLLVL.

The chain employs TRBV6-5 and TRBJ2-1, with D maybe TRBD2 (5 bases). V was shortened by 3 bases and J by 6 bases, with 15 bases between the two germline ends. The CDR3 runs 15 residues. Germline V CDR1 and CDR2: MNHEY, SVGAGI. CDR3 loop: CASSYFPGGGNEQFF. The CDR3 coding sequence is TGTGCCAGCAGTTATTTCCCCGGAGGAGGCAATGAGCAGTTCTTC.

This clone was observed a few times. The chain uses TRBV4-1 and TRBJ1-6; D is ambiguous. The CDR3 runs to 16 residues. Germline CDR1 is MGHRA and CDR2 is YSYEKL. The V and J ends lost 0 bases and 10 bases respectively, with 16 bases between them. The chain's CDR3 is CASSQEAGAQGSPLHF. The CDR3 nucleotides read TGCGCCAGCAGCCAAGAGGCTGGAGCCCAAGGATCACCCCTCCACTTT.

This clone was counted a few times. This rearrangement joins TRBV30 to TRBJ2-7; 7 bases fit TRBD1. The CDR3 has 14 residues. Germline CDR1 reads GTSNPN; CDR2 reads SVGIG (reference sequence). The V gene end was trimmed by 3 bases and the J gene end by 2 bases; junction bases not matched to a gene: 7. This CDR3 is CAWRVGDRAYEQYF. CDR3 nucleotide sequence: TGTGCCTGGAGAGTGGGAGACAGGGCCTACGAGCAGTACTTC.

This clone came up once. The CDR3 protein is CASSYSELSDTQYF. CDR3 sequence (DNA): TGTGCCAGCAGTTACTCCGAACTCTCAGATACGCAGTATTTT. This chain connects TRBV6-5 to TRBJ2-3; D unresolved. The germline V and J ends were trimmed by 0 bases and 4 bases, with 8 bases remaining between them. CDR3 size: 14 residues. Looked up from germline, CDR1 is MNHEY and CDR2 is SVGAGI.

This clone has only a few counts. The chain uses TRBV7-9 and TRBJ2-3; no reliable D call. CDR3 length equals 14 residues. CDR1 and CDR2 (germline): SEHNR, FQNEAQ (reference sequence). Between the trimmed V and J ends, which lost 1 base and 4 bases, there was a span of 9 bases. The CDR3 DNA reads TGTGCCAGCAGCTTAGATTTAACAGCAGATACGCAGTATTTT. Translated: CASSLDLTADTQYF.

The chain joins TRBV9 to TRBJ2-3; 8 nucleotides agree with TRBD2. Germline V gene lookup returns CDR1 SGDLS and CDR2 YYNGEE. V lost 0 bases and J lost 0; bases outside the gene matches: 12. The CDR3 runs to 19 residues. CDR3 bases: TGTGCCAGCAGCGTAGGAGGCGCGGGGGGTCCTCCTAGCACAGATACGCAGTATTTT. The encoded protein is CASSVGGAGGPPSTDTQYF.

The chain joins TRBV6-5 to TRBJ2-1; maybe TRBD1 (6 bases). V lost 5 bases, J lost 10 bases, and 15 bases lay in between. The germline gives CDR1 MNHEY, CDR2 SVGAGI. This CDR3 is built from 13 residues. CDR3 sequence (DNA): TGTGCCAGCAGTCACAATACAGGGAACGAGCAGTTCTTC. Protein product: CASSHNTGNEQFF.

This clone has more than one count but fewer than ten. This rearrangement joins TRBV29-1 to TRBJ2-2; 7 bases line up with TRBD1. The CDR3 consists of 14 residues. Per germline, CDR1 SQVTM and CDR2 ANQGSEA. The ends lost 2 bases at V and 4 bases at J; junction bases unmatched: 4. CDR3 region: CSVERGRGTGELFF. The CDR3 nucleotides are TGCAGCGTTGAAAGGGGGCGAGGCACCGGGGAGCTGTTTTTT.

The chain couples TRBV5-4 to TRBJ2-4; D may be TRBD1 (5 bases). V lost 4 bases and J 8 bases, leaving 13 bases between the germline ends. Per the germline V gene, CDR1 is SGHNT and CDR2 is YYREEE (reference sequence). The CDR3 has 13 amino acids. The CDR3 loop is CASSPTVQDIQYF. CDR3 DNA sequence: TGTGCCAGCAGCCCGACAGTCCAAGACATTCAGTACTTC.

The CDR3 sequence is CASSSLSGGESNEQFF. DNA for the CDR3: TGTGCCAGCAGTTCCCTTAGCGGGGGGGAAAGCAATGAGCAGTTCTTC. The V gene is TRBV6-5, the J gene TRBJ2-1; 11 bases match TRBD2. Germline values: CDR1 MNHEY, CDR2 SVGAGI. The V and J ends lost 4 bases and 6 bases, in that order; junction bases with no gene match: 8. The length of the CDR3 is 16 residues.

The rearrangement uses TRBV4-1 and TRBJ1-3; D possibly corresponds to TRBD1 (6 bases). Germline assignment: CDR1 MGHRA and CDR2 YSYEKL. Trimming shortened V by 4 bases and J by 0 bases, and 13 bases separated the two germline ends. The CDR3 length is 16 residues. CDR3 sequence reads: CASSPKGGASGNTIYF. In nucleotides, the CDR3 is TGCGCCAGCAGCCCCAAGGGGGGGGCCTCTGGAAACACCATATATTTT.

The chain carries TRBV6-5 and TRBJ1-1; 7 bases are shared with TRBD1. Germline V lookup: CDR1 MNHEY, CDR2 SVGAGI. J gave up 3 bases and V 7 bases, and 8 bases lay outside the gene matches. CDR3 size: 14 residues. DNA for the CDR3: TGTGCCAGCAACCGACGGGGACAGCACACTGAAGCTTTCTTT. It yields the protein CASNRRGQHTEAFF.

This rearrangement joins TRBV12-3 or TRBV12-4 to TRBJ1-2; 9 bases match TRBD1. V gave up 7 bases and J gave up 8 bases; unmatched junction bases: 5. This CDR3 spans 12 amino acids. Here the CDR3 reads CASNRQGEGYTF. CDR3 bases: TGTGCCAGCAACAGACAGGGGGAAGGCTACACCTTC.

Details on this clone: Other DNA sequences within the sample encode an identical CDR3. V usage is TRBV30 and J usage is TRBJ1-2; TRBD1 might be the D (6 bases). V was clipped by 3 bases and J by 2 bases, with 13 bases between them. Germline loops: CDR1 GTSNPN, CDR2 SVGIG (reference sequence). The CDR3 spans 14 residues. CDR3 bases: TGTGCCTGGAGGGAAACAGGGTTGAACTATGGCTACACCTTC. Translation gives CAWRETGLNYGYTF.

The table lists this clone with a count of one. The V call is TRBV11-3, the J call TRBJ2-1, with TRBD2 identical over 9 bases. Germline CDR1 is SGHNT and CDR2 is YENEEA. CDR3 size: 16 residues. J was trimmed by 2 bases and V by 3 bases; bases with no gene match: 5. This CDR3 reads CASSLTSGATYNEQFF. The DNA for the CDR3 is TGTGCCAGCAGCTTGACTAGCGGTGCTACCTACAATGAGCAGTTCTTC.